The clone carrying this TCR beta chain appeared once. This entry belongs to a study of T cell changes during pregnancy in multiple sclerosis. Generated by immunoSEQ multiplex PCR, the TCRdb table keeps only in-frame clones and is missing some. The sample holds under 75,000 clones, 75% to 95% seen once. The V gene end was trimmed by 4 bases and the J gene end by 7 bases; junction bases not matched to a gene: 10. Germline V gene data show CDR1 as SGHRS and CDR2 as YFSETQ. The CDR3 has 16 residues. This rearrangement joins TRBV5-1 to TRBJ2-2; TRBD1 aligns across 10 bases. This clonotype originated in a female donor with multiple sclerosis, enrolled in a pregnancy study. The specimen comprised peripheral blood, sampled in the first trimester of pregnancy. The CDR3 region has the DNA TGCGCCAGCAGCCCAGGACAGGGGGGGCATGACGGGGAGCTGTTTTTT. This codes for CASSPGQGGHDGELFF.